Sequencing of this T cell receptor beta chain was carried out in a study of T cell responses to AZD1222 COVID-19 vaccine. Study conclusions and caveats: Seropositive AZD1222 recipients at baseline numbered only 5 or 6. Elevations in Spike-specific TCR breadth and depth followed administration of two AZD1222 doses.

Profiled with immunoSEQ multiplex PCR; TCRdb holds only in-frame clones, not every one. Counted here are 95,000 to 150,000 clones, about 89% occurring once; the ten biggest clones make up about 4.3%. For this clone: Antigen unknown.

This TCR was sampled from an adult in good health. The sample was peripheral blood, taken on day 0 of AZD1222 vaccination.

Here the CDR3 DNA reads TGTGCCAGCAGCGAACAGGGGATCGACTATGGCTACACCTTC. This gives the protein CASSEQGIDYGYTF. This rearrangement joins TRBV6-2 or TRBV6-3 to TRBJ1-2; TRBD1 matches 7 bases. The CDR3 is 14 amino acids. Germline trimming cut 6 bases from V and 3 bases from J; bases unmatched to any gene: 7. Per germline, CDR1 MNHEY and CDR2 SVGEGT.